The rows below give T cell receptor beta chains drawn from one sample of a study of blood T cell repertoires in COVID-19. Method: immunoSEQ multiplex PCR; TCRdb's copy keeps in-frame clones and lacks some. The data show 150,000 to 200,000 clones, around 85% seen once. Sequencing input: peripheral blood. The receptor source for this set is a person aged 70 to 85 with COVID-19, enrolled during active disease. CDR3s include the opening cysteine and the closing phenylalanine or tryptophan. The order of the fields is J gene, clone size, D gene, V gene, CDR3 protein, CDR3 DNA. The D gene is left open where the match is weak. Clone size, where shown, is once, few, many, or a class for clones that have expanded.

j_gene: TRBJ2-3; abundance: NA; d_gene: TRBD2; v_gene: TRBV6-5; CDR3aa: CASTQRGGTDTQYF; CDR3nt: TGTGCCAGCACCCAACGGGGGGGCACAGATACGCAGTATTTT
j_gene: TRBJ1-2; abundance: NA; d_gene: NA; v_gene: TRBV20-1; CDR3aa: CSASLMLQGYGYTF; CDR3nt: TGCAGTGCTAGTTTAATGCTTCAGGGCTATGGCTACACCTTC
j_gene: TRBJ1-3; abundance: NA; d_gene: NA; v_gene: TRBV9; CDR3aa: CASSVANSGNTIYF; CDR3nt: TGTGCCAGCAGCGTAGCAAACTCTGGAAACACCATATATTTT
j_gene: TRBJ2-7; abundance: NA; d_gene: NA; v_gene: TRBV28; CDR3aa: CASSLSMGGVLRELNEQYF; CDR3nt: TGTGCCAGCAGTTTATCAATGGGGGGCGTCTTGCGGGAGCTCAACGAGCAGTACTTC
j_gene: TRBJ1-1; abundance: NA; d_gene: TRBD1; v_gene: TRBV6-5; CDR3aa: CASSLRTGGTEAFF; CDR3nt: TGTGCCAGCAGTTTACGGACAGGGGGCACTGAAGCTTTCTTT
j_gene: TRBJ1-3; abundance: few; d_gene: TRBD1; v_gene: TRBV27; CDR3aa: CASSSPGGQGTGNTIYF; CDR3nt: TGTGCCAGCAGTTCACCGGGGGGACAGGGGACGGGAAACACCATATATTTT
j_gene: TRBJ2-1; abundance: NA; d_gene: NA; v_gene: TRBV6-5; CDR3aa: CASSYRGEQFF; CDR3nt: TGTGCCAGCAGTTACCGCGGGGAGCAGTTCTTC
j_gene: TRBJ2-7; abundance: once; d_gene: NA; v_gene: TRBV11-2; CDR3aa: CASSLERRVEQYF; CDR3nt: TGTGCCAGCAGCTTAGAGAGGAGGGTCGAGCAGTACTTC
j_gene: TRBJ2-5; abundance: NA; d_gene: NA; v_gene: TRBV6-5; CDR3aa: CASIKGAGETQYF; CDR3nt: TGTGCCAGCATCAAAGGGGCAGGAGAGACCCAGTACTTC
j_gene: TRBJ1-2; abundance: many; d_gene: NA; v_gene: TRBV2; CDR3aa: CASSDGVNYGYTF; CDR3nt: TGTGCCAGCAGTGACGGAGTTAACTATGGCTACACCTTC
j_gene: TRBJ1-1; abundance: NA; d_gene: NA; v_gene: TRBV4-3; CDR3aa: CASSQDVAGELGTEAFF; CDR3nt: TGCGCCAGCAGCCAAGATGTGGCAGGGGAACTGGGCACTGAAGCTTTCTTT